These T cell receptor beta chains were read from a single sample in a study of low-dose radiotherapy and immunotherapy resistance in tumors. One entry per CDR3 protein results from TCRdb running MiXCR on the reads. The sample holds 30,000 to 45,000 distinct CDR3 sequences, about a fifth seen once. Sequences were derived from PBMCs, sampled after low-dose radiotherapy plus immunotherapy. These receptor sequences come from a female donor with ovarian cancer. Each CDR3 is given with its conserved first and last residue. The D gene is left open where the match is weak. Expanded clones are given a class, and other clones once, few, many or no size at all.

CDR3 | DNA | V | D | J | size
CASSQPDRDPYNEQFF | TGTGCCAGCAGCCAACCAGACAGGGATCCCTACAATGAGCAGTTCTTC | TRBV4-1 | TRBD1 | TRBJ2-1 | -
CASGLPHVGQMREAFF | TGTGCTAGTGGTTTGCCCCACGTCGGACAGATGCGTGAAGCTTTCTTT | TRBV12-5 | - | TRBJ1-1 | few
CSVERQGWNGYTF | TGCAGCGTTGAAAGACAGGGATGGAATGGCTACACCTTC | TRBV29-1 | TRBD1 | TRBJ1-2 | many
CASSDRGYEQYF | TGTGCCAGCAGTGACCGCGGCTACGAGCAGTACTTC | TRBV28 | - | TRBJ2-7 | -
CASTDASGANVLTF | TGCGCCTCAACGGACGCCTCTGGGGCCAACGTCCTGACTTTC | TRBV5-1 | - | TRBJ2-6 | few
CSAREGTRANTGELFF | TGCAGTGCTAGAGAAGGGACCCGTGCGAACACCGGGGAGCTGTTTTTT | TRBV20-1 | - | TRBJ2-2 | many
CSVGQAPGELFF | TGCAGCGTGGGACAGGCGCCCGGGGAGCTGTTTTTT | TRBV29-1 | TRBD1 | TRBJ2-2 | many
CASRITGGSNYGYTF | TGTGCCAGCAGAATAACAGGGGGTTCAAACTATGGCTACACCTTC | TRBV6-2/TRBV6-3 | TRBD1 | TRBJ1-2 | many
CASRTTGLLYNEQFF | TGTGCCAGCAGGACAACGGGACTCCTTTACAATGAGCAGTTCTTC | TRBV2 | - | TRBJ2-1 | -
CASSLMAASGANEQFF | TGTGCCAGCAGCTTAATGGCGGCTAGCGGAGCCAATGAGCAGTTCTTC | TRBV7-3 | TRBD2 | TRBJ2-1 | many
CASSPGGGRETQYF | TGTGCCAGCAGCCCCGGGGGGGGCCGGGAGACCCAGTACTTC | TRBV5-4 | TRBD2 | TRBJ2-5 | -
CASSLDRGLAEAFF | TGTGCCAGCAGTTTAGACAGGGGGCTTGCGGAAGCTTTCTTT | TRBV27 | TRBD1 | TRBJ1-1 | many
CATLPGLAGANEQFF | TGTGCCACCCTACCCGGACTAGCGGGGGCAAATGAGCAGTTCTTC | TRBV24-1 | TRBD2 | TRBJ2-1 | many
CATKGTDEKLFFFFF | - | TRBV10-3 | - | TRBJ1-4 | -
CASSPSGVNTGELFF | TGTGCCAGCAGCCCTAGCGGGGTTAACACCGGGGAGCTGTTTTTT | TRBV7-2 | TRBD2 | TRBJ2-2 | many
CASSPGTVEQYF | TGTGCCAGCAGCCCCGGGACAGTCGAGCAGTACTTC | TRBV13 | TRBD1 | TRBJ2-7 | many
CASSLTGSSGNTIYF | TGTGCCAGCAGCTTGACAGGGAGCTCTGGAAACACCATATATTTT | TRBV7-3 | TRBD1 | TRBJ1-3 | many
CASSFVGNTIYF | TGTGCCAGCAGTTTCGTTGGAAACACCATATATTTT | TRBV12-3/TRBV12-4 | - | TRBJ1-3 | many
CASSQVLSFSGTEAFF | TGTGCCAGCAGCCAAGTCTTGTCTTTTTCAGGCACTGAAGCTTTCTTT | TRBV3-1 | - | TRBJ1-1 | many
CAISALADTDTQYF | TGTGCCATCAGTGCACTAGCGGACACAGATACGCAGTATTTT | TRBV10-3 | TRBD2 | TRBJ2-3 | once
CASSFRLTNYGYTF | TGTGCCAGCAGTTTCCGTTTAACTAACTATGGCTACACCTTC | TRBV6-2/TRBV6-3 | - | TRBJ1-2 | many
CSARGGREYGYTF | TGCAGTGCCAGAGGAGGCAGGGAATATGGCTACACCTTC | TRBV20-1 | - | TRBJ1-2 | many
CASSRQLAYEQYF | TGTGCCAGCTCAAGACAATTGGCCTACGAGCAGTACTTC | TRBV7-2 | - | TRBJ2-7 | many
CSASDPRGREQYF | TGCAGTGCCTCGGACCCCCGCGGCCGGGAGCAGTACTTC | TRBV20-1 | - | TRBJ2-7 | many
CASSSTRGTDTQYF | TGTGCCAGCAGTTCGACTAGAGGCACAGATACGCAGTATTTT | TRBV28 | - | TRBJ2-3 | many
CASSFVQGPTYEQYF | TGTGCCAGCAGTTTTGTCCAGGGCCCTACCTACGAGCAGTACTTC | TRBV28 | - | TRBJ2-7 | many
CASSDRASGNTIYF | TGTGCCAGTTCCGACAGGGCGAGCGGAAACACCATATATTTT | TRBV19 | TRBD1 | TRBJ1-3 | many
CASSYSWGLGTEAFF | TGTGCCAGCAGTTACTCGTGGGGCTTAGGAACTGAAGCTTTCTTT | TRBV6-2/TRBV6-3 | - | TRBJ1-1 | many
CASTGQGHYEQYF | TGTGCCAGCACGGGACAGGGACACTACGAGCAGTACTTC | TRBV5-5 | TRBD1 | TRBJ2-7 | -
CASSHAPYEQYF | TGTGCCAGCAGCCACGCACCTTACGAGCAGTACTTC | TRBV7-9 | - | TRBJ2-7 | many
CSVDGTGTGDNPDTQYF | TGCAGCGTTGACGGGACCGGGACAGGGGACAATCCAGATACGCAGTATTTT | TRBV29-1 | TRBD1 | TRBJ2-3 | many
CASSAGGTSGGWGQYF | TGTGCCAGCAGCGCCGGCGGGACTAGCGGCGGCTGGGGGCAGTACTTC | TRBV7-3 | TRBD2 | TRBJ2-7 | many
CASSQAALAGGTTQYF | TGTGCCAGCAGCCAAGCGGCTCTAGCGGGGGGTACAACGCAGTATTTT | TRBV14 | TRBD2 | TRBJ2-3 | many
CSAYHRVDGELFF | TGCAGTGCTTACCACAGGGTCGACGGGGAGCTGTTTTTT | TRBV20-1 | - | TRBJ2-2 | -
CASSLSGTSYEQYF | TGCGCCAGCAGCCTCAGCGGGACCAGTTACGAGCAGTACTTC | TRBV5-1 | TRBD2 | TRBJ2-7 | many
CASSVGGSAGTEAFF | TGTGCCAGCAGCGTAGGAGGCTCGGCGGGCACTGAAGCTTTCTTT | TRBV9 | - | TRBJ1-1 | -
CASSEEWGLRSELFF | TGTGCCAGCAGTGAAGAGTGGGGGCTCCGGAGTGAACTGTTTTTT | TRBV6-1 | - | TRBJ1-4 | many
CASSPGQGVNIQYF | TGTGCCAGCAGTCCGGGACAGGGGGTGAACATTCAGTACTTC | TRBV12-3/TRBV12-4 | TRBD1 | TRBJ2-4 | many
CASTPRTAQPQHF | TGCGCCAGCACCCCTAGGACTGCTCAGCCCCAGCATTTT | TRBV5-1 | - | TRBJ1-5 | many
CASGHTGELFF | TGCGCCAGCGGCCACACCGGGGAGCTGTTTTTT | TRBV5-1 | - | TRBJ2-2 | many
CASRVGSSYEQYF | TGCGCCAGCAGAGTGGGAAGCTCCTACGAGCAGTACTTC | TRBV5-1 | - | TRBJ2-7 | few
CASSPDRGGGLKNEKLFF | TGTGCCAGCAGCCCAGACAGGGGGGGAGGCCTTAAGAATGAAAAACTGTTTTTT | TRBV12-3/TRBV12-4 | TRBD1 | TRBJ1-4 | many
CASRDSGGLETQYF | TGTGCCAGCAGAGATAGCGGGGGGCTTGAGACCCAGTACTTC | TRBV6-1 | TRBD2 | TRBJ2-5 | many
CASSLRDRGLNEQFF | TGTGCCAGCAGCTTGAGGGACAGGGGGCTCAATGAGCAGTTCTTC | TRBV5-6 | TRBD1 | TRBJ2-1 | -
CASSVGGTVGRDTQYF | TGTGCCAGCAGCGTAGGCGGGACGGTAGGAAGAGATACGCAGTATTTT | TRBV9 | - | TRBJ2-3 | many
CASSPAGDHEKLFF | TGTGCCAGCAGCCCCGCGGGGGATCATGAAAAACTGTTTTTT | TRBV12-3/TRBV12-4 | - | TRBJ1-4 | many
CASRADGMNTEAFF | TGTGCCAGCAGGGCCGACGGAATGAACACTGAAGCTTTCTTT | TRBV2 | - | TRBJ1-1 | -
CATSDNRDTGELFF | TGTGCCACCAGTGACAACAGGGACACCGGGGAGCTGTTTTTT | TRBV24-1 | - | TRBJ2-2 | many
CASSLRLAGTDTQYF | TGTGCCAGCAGCTTGAGGCTAGCGGGCACAGATACGCAGTATTTT | TRBV5-3 | TRBD2 | TRBJ2-3 | -
CASSPTSGISSGEQYF | TGTGCCAGCAGCCCGACTAGCGGGATTTCCTCGGGCGAGCAGTACTTC | TRBV7-8 | TRBD2 | TRBJ2-7 | many
CASSFSGSSYEQYF | TGCGCCAGCAGCTTTAGCGGGAGTTCCTACGAGCAGTACTTC | TRBV5-1 | TRBD2 | TRBJ2-7 | few
CASSLQGRYQPQHF | TGTGCCAGCAGCTTACAGGGCAGGTATCAGCCCCAGCATTTT | TRBV7-2 | - | TRBJ1-5 | many
CASSLRPGEQYF | TGTGCCAGCAGTTTACGTCCTGGAGAGCAGTACTTC | TRBV27 | - | TRBJ2-7 | -
CASSPGARDEQFF | TGTGCCAGCAGCCCCGGGGCCAGGGATGAGCAGTTCTTC | TRBV7-3 | - | TRBJ2-1 | many
CASSGSMGVVDTQYF | TGTGCCAGCAGTGGGTCAATGGGCGTGGTAGATACGCAGTATTTT | TRBV28 | - | TRBJ2-3 | -
CASSSPLAGVLEQYF | TGTGCCAGCAGTTCCCCTCTAGCGGGAGTTCTTGAGCAGTACTTC | TRBV27 | TRBD2 | TRBJ2-7 | many
CAWSVGGGRNEQFF | TGTGCCTGGAGTGTAGGGGGGGGCCGCAATGAGCAGTTCTTC | TRBV30 | - | TRBJ2-1 | many
CASREQGGNTEAFF | TGCGCCAGCAGGGAACAGGGGGGGAACACTGAAGCTTTCTTT | TRBV10-2 | TRBD1 | TRBJ1-1 | many